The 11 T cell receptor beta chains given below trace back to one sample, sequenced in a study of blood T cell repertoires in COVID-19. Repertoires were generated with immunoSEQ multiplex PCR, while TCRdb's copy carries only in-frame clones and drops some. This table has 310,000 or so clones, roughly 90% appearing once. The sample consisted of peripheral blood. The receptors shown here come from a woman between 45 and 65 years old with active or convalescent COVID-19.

The CDR3 region has the DNA TGTGCCAGCAGTTACCGGCCAGGGGGAGAGAACACTGAAGCTTTCTTT. Protein product: CASSYRPGGENTEAFF. The chain employs TRBV6-5 and TRBJ1-1, with TRBD1 identical over 7 bases. In germline, CDR1 is MNHEY, CDR2 SVGAGI. Trimming removed 2 bases from V and 1 base from J; junction bases left unmatched: 7. This CDR3 has 16 amino acids.

Written as DNA, the CDR3 is TGTGCCAGCAGTTTTCCGTCCGGGGAGCTGTTTTTT. Its translation: CASSFPSGELFF. The rearrangement links TRBV27 to TRBJ2-2; D remains unclear. The CDR3 has 12 amino acids. Germline-derived CDR1 and CDR2 are MNHEY and SMNVEV (reference sequence). V was trimmed by 3 bases and J by 6 bases, leaving 5 bases between them.

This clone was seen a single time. The CDR3 sequence is CASSLSGANQPQHF. CDR3 sequence (DNA): TGCGCCAGCAGCTTATCAGGGGCCAATCAGCCCCAGCATTTT. This chain connects TRBV5-1 to TRBJ1-5; maybe TRBD1 (6 bases). The germline gives CDR1 SGHRS, CDR2 YFSETQ. This CDR3 comprises 14 residues. The V and J ends lost 2 bases and 3 bases respectively, with 9 bases between them.

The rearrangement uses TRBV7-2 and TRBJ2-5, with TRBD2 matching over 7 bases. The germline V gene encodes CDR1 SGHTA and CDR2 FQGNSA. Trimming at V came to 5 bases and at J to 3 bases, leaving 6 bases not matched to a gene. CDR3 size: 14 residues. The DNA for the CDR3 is TGTGCCAGCAGCCTCGGGGGGAGGAAAGAGACCCAGTACTTC. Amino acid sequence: CASSLGGRKETQYF.

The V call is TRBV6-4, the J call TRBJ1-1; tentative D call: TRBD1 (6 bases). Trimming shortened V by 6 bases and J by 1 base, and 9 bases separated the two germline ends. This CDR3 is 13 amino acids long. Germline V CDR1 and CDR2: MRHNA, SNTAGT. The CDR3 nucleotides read TGTGCCAGCAGGAAAGGGGGGAACACTGAAGCTTTCTTT. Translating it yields CASRKGGNTEAFF.

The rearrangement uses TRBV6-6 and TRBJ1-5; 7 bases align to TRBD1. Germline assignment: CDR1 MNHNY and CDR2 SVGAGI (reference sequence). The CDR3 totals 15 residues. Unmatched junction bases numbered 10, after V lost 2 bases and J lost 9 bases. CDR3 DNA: TGTGCCAGCAGTTACGGACAGGTCACCTTTGCGCCCCAGCATTTT. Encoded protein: CASSYGQVTFAPQHF.

The CDR3 loop is CASSAGGFNTEAFF. For the CDR3, the DNA is TGTGCCAGCAGCGCAGGTGGTTTTAACACTGAAGCTTTCTTT. The J gene is TRBJ1-1, the V gene TRBV3-1 (or the pseudogene TRBV3-2), with D unresolved. CDR3 size: 14 residues. The V and J ends lost 5 bases and 2 bases respectively, with 12 bases between them. Germline V lookup: CDR1 LGHDT, CDR2 YNNKEL (reference sequence).

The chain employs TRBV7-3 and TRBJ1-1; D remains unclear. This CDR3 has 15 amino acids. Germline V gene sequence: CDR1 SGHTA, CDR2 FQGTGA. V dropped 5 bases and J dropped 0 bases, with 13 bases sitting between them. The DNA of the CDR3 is TGTGCCAGCAGCCCCAAGAGGCCCATGAACACTGAAGCTTTCTTT. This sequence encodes CASSPKRPMNTEAFF.

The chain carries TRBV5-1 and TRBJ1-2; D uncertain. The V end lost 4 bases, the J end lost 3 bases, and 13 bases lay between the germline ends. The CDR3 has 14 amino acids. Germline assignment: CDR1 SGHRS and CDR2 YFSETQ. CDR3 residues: CASSLIPADYGYTF. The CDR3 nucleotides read TGCGCCAGCAGCCTGATTCCGGCGGACTATGGCTACACCTTC.

The DNA for the CDR3 is TGTGCCAGCAGCTCGAGTACAGGGTACCAGGGGGGCGGCTACACCTTC. It encodes CASSSSTGYQGGGYTF. The chain is built from TRBV7-2 and TRBJ1-2; 7 bases are shared with TRBD1. Germline loops: CDR1 SGHTA, CDR2 FQGNSA. The CDR3 totals 16 residues. The J segment lost 8 bases and the V segment lost 4 bases, leaving 16 bases of the junction unmatched.

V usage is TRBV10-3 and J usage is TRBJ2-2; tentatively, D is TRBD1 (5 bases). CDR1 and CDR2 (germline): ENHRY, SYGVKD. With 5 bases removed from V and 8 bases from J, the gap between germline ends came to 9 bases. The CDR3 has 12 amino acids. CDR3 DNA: TGTGCCATCAGTTCTCCAGGGGGGGAGCTGTTTTTT. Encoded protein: CAISSPGGELFF.